Following are 24 T cell receptor beta chains from one sample sequenced in a study of cytomegalovirus exposure and HLA in healthy donors. 13 Jbeta primers and 60 Vbeta primers were used for the PCR. The assay was immunoSEQ multiplex PCR, and TCRdb's table has in-frame clones only and misses some. The sample carries tens of thousands of clones, roughly 73% recorded once. Sequencing was done on a sample of PBMCs. The receptor source for this set is a woman in her 40s in good health and CMV-seropositive.

Regarding this clone: One end of the junction does not line up with germline, which may come from a read error. The J gene is TRBJ2-7, the V gene TRBV29-1; TRBD2 is a possible D gene (6 bases). This CDR3 region has 13 residues. Germline V CDR1 and CDR2: SQVTM, ANQGSEA. Written as DNA, the CDR3 is TGCAGCGTCGAGGGACGGGACTCCTGCGAGCAGTACTTC. It codes for CSVEGRDSCEQYF.

About this clone itself: Additional DNA sequences in this sample encode the identical CDR3. This sequence joins TRBV30 and TRBJ2-3; the D is unclear. The CDR3 is made up of 13 amino acids. The germline CDR1 and CDR2 sequences are GTSNPN and SVGIG (reference sequence). The V end lost 0 bases, the J end lost 1 base, and 5 bases lay between the germline ends. The CDR3 DNA follows: TGTGCCTGGAGTGTCCTCGGCACAGATACGCAGTATTTT. This encodes CAWSVLGTDTQYF.

The chain links TRBV5-1 to TRBJ2-3; possibly TRBD2 for D (6 bases). With 7 bases removed from V and 2 bases from J, the gap between germline ends came to 14 bases. The CDR3 consists of 14 residues. Germline values: CDR1 SGHRS, CDR2 YFSETQ. The CDR3: CASEDGGDTDTQYF. The CDR3 bases are TGCGCCAGCGAGGATGGCGGGGACACAGATACGCAGTATTTT.

This chain uses TRBV2 with TRBJ1-1, with D possibly being TRBD1 (5 bases). Germline V gives CDR1 SNHLY, CDR2 FYNNEI. Trimming pared 1 base from V and 7 bases from J, leaving 10 bases between. This CDR3 region has 13 residues. In nucleotides, the CDR3 is TGTGCCAGCAGTGAAGTGGAAGGGGTTGAAGCTTTCTTT. This translates into CASSEVEGVEAFF.

The rearrangement joins TRBV30 to TRBJ1-1, with D unclear. The germline V gene encodes CDR1 GTSNPN and CDR2 SVGIG (reference sequence). CDR3 size: 12 residues. CDR3 amino acids: CVGLTWNTEAFF. The CDR3 nucleotides read TGTGTCGGGTTGACCTGGAACACTGAAGCTTTCTTT.

This chain links TRBV5-6 with TRBJ1-1; D is unclear. Germline V lookup: CDR1 SGHDT, CDR2 YYEEEE. The CDR3 runs 13 residues. Trimming stripped 4 bases from V and 2 bases from J, with 9 bases between. CDR3 in DNA: TGTGCCAGCAGCCGCCGGGATAACACTGAAGCTTTCTTT. Protein: CASSRRDNTEAFF. Full variable domain (outside the CDR3, taken from reference TRBV5-6 and TRBJ1-1): DAGVTQSPTHLIKTRGQQVTLRCSPKSGHDTVSWYQQALGQGPQFIFQYYEEEERQRGNFPDRFSGHQFPNYSSELNVNALLLGDSALYLCASSRRDNTEAFFGQGTRLTVV.

V and J are TRBV5-6 and TRBJ2-1, with 7 bases identical to TRBD1. This CDR3 comprises 14 residues. V shed 4 bases, J shed 2 bases, and the junction held 3 bases outside the gene matches. Germline loops: CDR1 SGHDT, CDR2 YYEEEE. The CDR3 nucleotides are TGTGCCAGCAGCCCTGGGACAGCCTACAATGAGCAGTTCTTC. Translation gives CASSPGTAYNEQFF.

The chain couples TRBV19 to TRBJ1-4, with D maybe TRBD1 (6 bases). CDR3 length: 15 amino acids. The V and J ends lost 3 bases and 8 bases respectively, with 16 bases between them. Per the germline V gene, CDR1 is LNHDA and CDR2 is SQIVND (reference sequence). CDR3 coding DNA: TGTGCCAGTAGTATTGAGTGGGGGCTGGAGGAAAAACTGTTTTTT. As protein: CASSIEWGLEEKLFF.

The V gene is TRBV4-1, the J gene TRBJ1-2, with 8 bases identical to TRBD1. The V and J ends lost 0 bases and 6 bases, in that order; junction bases with no gene match: 9. The CDR3 totals 16 residues. The germline V gene has CDR1 MGHRA and CDR2 YSYEKL. The CDR3 here is CASSQDPGQGSHGYTF. CDR3 DNA sequence: TGCGCCAGCAGCCAAGATCCCGGACAGGGTTCGCATGGCTACACCTTC.

V and J are TRBV6-5 and TRBJ1-5; D gene uncertain. There are 13 residues in the CDR3. CDR1 and CDR2 from the germline V gene are MNHEY and SVGAGI. Trimming took 9 bases from V and 2 from J, leaving 11 bases between them. In DNA, the CDR3 is TGTGCCAGTGGTATTAGAGGCAATCAGCCCCAGCATTTT. Encoded protein: CASGIRGNQPQHF.

The V and J genes are TRBV2 and TRBJ1-4, with a weak D call TRBD1 (5 bases). Germline CDR1 and CDR2: SNHLY and FYNNEI. The CDR3 runs to 14 residues. Between the trimmed V and J ends, which lost 6 bases and 4 bases, there was a span of 12 bases. Here the CDR3 DNA reads TGTGCCAGCAGGTCGGGGAGGGGTAATGAAAAACTGTTTTTT. Translating it yields CASRSGRGNEKLFF.

Only a few counts were recorded for this clone. The J gene is TRBJ1-2, the V gene TRBV6-5, with 8 bases identical to TRBD1. The CDR3 runs to 13 residues. V lost 6 bases and J lost 3; bases outside the gene matches: 3. Looked up from germline, CDR1 is MNHEY and CDR2 is SVGAGI. The CDR3 region is CASSQQGDYGYTF. The CDR3 DNA sequence: TGTGCCAGCAGCCAACAGGGGGACTATGGCTACACCTTC.

The rearrangement joins TRBV2 to TRBJ1-2, with D maybe TRBD1 (6 bases). Germline loops: CDR1 SNHLY, CDR2 FYNNEI. CDR3 size: 13 residues. V was trimmed by 7 bases and J by 4 bases, leaving 13 bases between them. The chain's CDR3 is CASTQGEAYGYTF. The CDR3 DNA follows: TGTGCCAGCACACAGGGTGAGGCCTATGGCTACACCTTC.

This clone was detected ten times or more. The rearrangement uses TRBV2 and TRBJ1-2, with 8 bases that match TRBD1. The germline CDR1 and CDR2 sequences are SNHLY and FYNNEI. V lost 7 bases, J lost 3 bases, and 10 bases stayed unmatched. The CDR3 covers 15 residues. CDR3 residues: CASNIPGQEHYGYTF. The CDR3 region has the DNA TGTGCCAGCAATATTCCGGGACAGGAACACTATGGCTACACCTTC.

The J gene is TRBJ2-1, the V gene TRBV7-6; maybe TRBD2 (6 bases). Trimming pared 1 base from V and 7 bases from J, leaving 17 bases between. CDR1 is SGHVS, CDR2 FNYEAQ, per germline. CDR3 length equals 16 residues. This CDR3 reads CASSLEAAGGGNEQFF. Here the CDR3 DNA reads TGTGCCAGCAGCTTAGAGGCTGCCGGGGGAGGAAATGAGCAGTTCTTC.

This clone was seen a single time. The V gene is TRBV18, the J gene TRBJ1-1, with D unresolved. The CDR3 sequence is 15 residues long. Germline V lookup: CDR1 KGHSH, CDR2 LQKENI. Trimming removed 3 bases from V and 3 bases from J, with 14 bases in between. In DNA, the CDR3 is TGTGCCAGCTCACCCAGCAGTGGGGAGGACACTGAAGCTTTCTTT. Its translation is CASSPSSGEDTEAFF.

This clone was counted once. The chain joins TRBV9 to TRBJ2-1; 7 nucleotides match TRBD1. The CDR3 spans 14 residues. Germline V gives CDR1 SGDLS, CDR2 YYNGEE. V lost 2 bases and J lost 8; bases outside the gene matches: 7. The CDR3 spells CASSVRQGGDEQFF. CDR3 DNA sequence: TGTGCCAGCAGCGTGCGACAGGGTGGCGATGAGCAGTTCTTC.

The chain links TRBV6-1 to TRBJ1-5, with D perhaps TRBD1 (6 bases). Germline V CDR1 and CDR2: MNHNS, SASEGT. The CDR3 consists of 12 residues. V gave up 4 bases and J gave up 15 bases, with 16 bases separating them. The DNA of the CDR3 is TGTGCCAGCAGTGCCTCACAGGGTATGAGGCATTTT. This sequence encodes CASSASQGMRHF.

In this sample, this clone turned up a few times. The chain employs TRBV5-6 and TRBJ2-1; D is perhaps TRBD2 (5 bases). The V gene lost 2 bases and the J gene lost 2 bases, with 11 bases spanning the gap. The CDR3 is made up of 15 amino acids. The germline V gene encodes CDR1 SGHDT and CDR2 YYEEEE. In DNA form, the CDR3 reads TGTGCCAGCAGCTTAGGGAGAAGTACCTACAATGAGCAGTTCTTC. This translates into CASSLGRSTYNEQFF.

This clone was seen a handful of times. The gene calls are TRBV9 and TRBJ2-2; TRBD1 is a possible D gene (7 bases). Trimming pared 2 bases from V and 7 bases from J, leaving 15 bases between. Germline values: CDR1 SGDLS, CDR2 YYNGEE. The CDR3 is 15 residues long. The CDR3 nucleotides read TGTGCCAGCAGCGTTGGGGGGCAGGGGGTCGGGGAGCTGTTTTTT. Translation: CASSVGGQGVGELFF.

The rearrangement joins TRBV7-2 to TRBJ1-2; maybe TRBD1 (6 bases). The CDR3 totals 15 residues. V was pared by 3 bases and J by 3 bases, with 14 bases between. Per germline, CDR1 SGHTA and CDR2 FQGNSA. DNA for the CDR3: TGTGCCAGCAGCTTGGGCGACAGGTTAGACTATGGCTACACCTTC. Protein product: CASSLGDRLDYGYTF.

The CDR3 DNA follows: TGTGCCAGTAGTATAGGTGGGACAGTCAACACTGAAGCTTTCTTT. It yields the protein CASSIGGTVNTEAFF. The chain couples TRBV19 to TRBJ1-1, with TRBD1 identical over 7 bases. V lost 1 base and J lost 2; bases outside the gene matches: 4. The CDR3 has 15 amino acids. Germline CDR1 is LNHDA and CDR2 is SQIVND (reference sequence).

The chain has TRBV27 and TRBJ2-7; weak D call: TRBD1 (6 bases). V lost 4 bases and J lost 5, with 18 bases in between. The germline gives CDR1 MNHEY, CDR2 SMNVEV (reference sequence). The CDR3 extends over 15 amino acids. This CDR3 reads CASSSILTGIHEQYF. As DNA, the CDR3 is TGTGCCAGCAGTTCGATCCTAACAGGGATCCACGAGCAGTACTTC.

V gene TRBV5-1 combines with J gene TRBJ2-7, with 9 bases matching TRBD1. The CDR3 runs 14 residues. With V trimmed by 5 bases and J by 1 base, 4 bases remained unmatched. Germline lookup yields CDR1 SGHRS and CDR2 YFSETQ. In nucleotides, the CDR3 is TGCGCCAGCAGGGGACAGGGTATTTCCTACGAGCAGTACTTC. Protein product: CASRGQGISYEQYF.